Presented here are 22 T cell receptor beta chains from one specimen sequenced in a study of T cell clonotyping in hematopoietic cell transplantation. The protocol was immunoSEQ multiplex PCR, while the TCRdb copy is restricted to in-frame clones and leaves out a portion. In the table there are tens of thousands of clones, about 70% of which are singletons. Sample time point: recipient sample about 28 days before transplant, after cytoreduction. Sequencing used peripheral blood mononuclear cells, obtained before stem cell transplant. Every receptor here comes from a man aged 50 to 59 with myelodysplastic syndrome. Some clones in this sample may be carry-over from other donors' samples.

The genes are TRBV28 and TRBJ2-7; the D gene is possibly TRBD1 (6 bases). Deletions cut 3 bases from V and 3 bases from J, with 9 bases between. Germline CDR1 MDHEN, CDR2 SYDVKM. The CDR3 runs to 13 residues. The CDR3: CASSFTGYYEQYF. CDR3 sequence (DNA): TGTGCCAGCAGTTTCACAGGGTACTACGAGCAGTACTTC.

The V and J genes are TRBV6-5 and TRBJ1-2; D might be TRBD1 (6 bases). The CDR3 contains 14 residues. V shed 4 bases and J shed 4 bases, with 13 bases lying between them. Germline CDR1 is MNHEY and CDR2 is SVGAGI. CDR3 sequence reads: CASSSGTRGYGYTF. In DNA, the CDR3 is TGTGCCAGCAGTTCTGGGACAAGAGGCTATGGCTACACCTTC.

The chain is built from TRBV6-5 and TRBJ1-3; D is perhaps TRBD1 (5 bases). This CDR3 spans 14 amino acids. Germline lookup yields CDR1 MNHEY and CDR2 SVGAGI. V was trimmed by 2 bases and J by 9 bases, leaving 14 bases between them. DNA for the CDR3: TGTGCCAGCAGTTACAATAGGGACCGTGGCACCATATATTTT. Protein sequence: CASSYNRDRGTIYF.

V usage is TRBV30 and J usage is TRBJ1-5, with no clear D. The V and J ends lost 0 bases and 4 bases respectively, with 13 bases between them. The germline V gene encodes CDR1 GTSNPN and CDR2 SVGIG (reference sequence). The CDR3 length is 15 residues. The CDR3 spells CAWSVRDGSNQPQHF. The CDR3 bases are TGTGCCTGGAGTGTACGTGACGGATCAAATCAGCCCCAGCATTTT.

The chain recombines TRBV5-1 with TRBJ2-7, with 9 bases lining up with TRBD2. CDR1 SGHRS and CDR2 YFSETQ come from the germline V gene. This CDR3 region has 15 residues. Unmatched junction bases numbered 6, after V lost 3 bases and J lost 2 bases. This CDR3 is CASSSSGGPAYEQYF. The CDR3 region has the DNA TGCGCCAGCAGCTCCAGCGGGGGGCCGGCCTACGAGCAGTACTTC.

This clone was detected only once. The chain couples TRBV27 to TRBJ2-1, with D possibly being TRBD2 (5 bases). The CDR3 sequence is 18 residues long. Germline V CDR1 and CDR2: MNHEY, SMNVEV (reference sequence). The ends were cut back, 0 bases at V and 3 bases at J, with 18 bases in the middle. The DNA for the CDR3 is TGTGCCAGCAGTTTATCATGGTCGGTACTAGGATACTACAATGAGCAGTTCTTC. Protein: CASSLSWSVLGYYNEQFF.

This chain uses TRBV9 with TRBJ2-7; no firm D call. The CDR3 spans 13 residues. V was clipped by 2 bases and J by 1 base, with 7 bases between them. Germline V gene lookup returns CDR1 SGDLS and CDR2 YYNGEE. The CDR3 nucleotides are TGTGCCAGCAGCGTGGATACTTCCTACGAGCAGTACTTC. As protein: CASSVDTSYEQYF.

The rearrangement uses TRBV29-1 and TRBJ2-1, with D unresolved. The germline gives CDR1 SQVTM, CDR2 ANQGSEA. Trimming shortened V by 7 bases and J by 6 bases, and 13 bases separated the two germline ends. The CDR3 runs 12 residues. The CDR3 loop reads CSGALGGNEQFF. The CDR3 coding sequence is TGCAGCGGTGCTCTAGGTGGCAATGAGCAGTTCTTC.

The chain is built from TRBV7-2 and TRBJ1-5; D is uncertain. V was pared by 5 bases and J by 7 bases, with 12 bases between. The germline CDR1 and CDR2 sequences are SGHTA and FQGNSA. There are 13 residues in the CDR3. CDR3 DNA: TGTGCCAGCAGCCCTAGGGTGGAACAGCCCCAGCATTTT. Its translation is CASSPRVEQPQHF.

The CDR3 spells CASSLPGQSYEQYF. For the CDR3, the DNA is TGTGCCAGCAGCCTCCCGGGACAGTCCTACGAGCAGTACTTC. The chain links TRBV5-6 to TRBJ2-7; TRBD1 matches at 7 bases. This CDR3 comprises 14 residues. V was clipped by 4 bases and J by 1 base; unmatched bases: 5. Germline CDR1 reads SGHDT; CDR2 reads YYEEEE.

This clone was detected only once. The V gene is TRBV5-1, the J gene TRBJ1-1; D remains unclear. Trimming stripped 0 bases from V and 0 bases from J, with 12 bases between. The CDR3 runs to 16 residues. CDR1 is SGHRS and CDR2 is YFSETQ in the germline V gene. This chain's CDR3 is CASSLANSVMNTEAFF. DNA for the CDR3: TGCGCCAGCAGCTTGGCTAACAGTGTCATGAACACTGAAGCTTTCTTT.

The sample holds one count of this clone. The chain uses TRBV6-5 and TRBJ1-2; TRBD1 aligns across 8 bases. CDR3 length: 15 amino acids. With 5 bases clipped from V and 6 bases from J, the junction kept 11 bases outside the gene matches. CDR1 MNHEY and CDR2 SVGAGI come from the germline V gene. The CDR3 coding sequence is TGTGCCAGCAGTATTCCCGGGACAGGCTTTAATGGCTACACCTTC. This sequence encodes CASSIPGTGFNGYTF.

The chain is built from TRBV5-6 and TRBJ2-7, with D possibly called TRBD1 or TRBD2 (6 bases each). The V gene's germline CDR1 is SGHDT and CDR2 YYEEEE. The CDR3 is 14 residues long. Trimming left V 4 bases short and J 0 bases short, with 11 bases between. The CDR3 DNA follows: TGTGCCAGCAGCCTGGAGGGGGGCTCCTACGAGCAGTACTTC. It yields the protein CASSLEGGSYEQYF.

The V and J genes are TRBV7-9 and TRBJ1-2; D call uncertain. CDR3 length: 15 residues. V was trimmed by 4 bases and J by 8 bases, leaving 20 bases between them. In germline, CDR1 is SEHNR, CDR2 FQNEAQ (reference sequence). CDR3 bases: TGTGCCAGCAGCTCCGACCCAATCGATGGGTACGGCTACACCTTC. Translating gives CASSSDPIDGYGYTF.

This clone occurred a few times. The chain employs TRBV2 and TRBJ1-4, with D possibly being TRBD1 (6 bases). Germline V gives CDR1 SNHLY, CDR2 FYNNEI. Between the trimmed V and J ends, which lost 8 bases and 5 bases, there was a span of 12 bases. CDR3 length equals 13 residues. The CDR3 spells CASEGHINEKLFF. The CDR3 bases are TGTGCCAGCGAGGGACACATAAATGAAAAACTGTTTTTT.

On this clone: The junction and the germline gene differ at one end; a read error may be behind it. The J gene is TRBJ1-3, the V gene TRBV28; D gene unclear. This CDR3 has 13 residues. CDR1 MDHEN and CDR2 SYDVKM come from the germline V gene. The CDR3: CASSLSTGSGPHF. The CDR3 coding sequence is TGTGCCAGCAGTTTATCTACCGGGTCTGGGCCACATTTT. Full variable domain (missing parts from reference TRBV28 and TRBJ1-3): DVKVTQSSRYLVKRTGEKVFLECVQDMDHENMFWYRQDPGLGLRLIYFSYDVKMKEKGDIPEGYSVSREKKERFSLILESASTNQTSMYLCASSLSTGSGPHFGEGSWLTVV.

The chain has TRBV6-5 and TRBJ2-7; weak D call: TRBD1 (6 bases). Germline-derived CDR1 and CDR2 are MNHEY and SVGAGI. The V gene lost 6 bases and the J gene lost 4 bases, with 10 bases spanning the gap. The CDR3 extends over 12 amino acids. CDR3 loop: CASSYTGYEQYF. DNA for the CDR3: TGTGCCAGCAGCTACACAGGGTACGAGCAGTACTTC.

CDR3 amino acids: CASSYSGNTGELFF. The CDR3 DNA sequence: TGTGCCAGCAGTTATAGCGGAAACACCGGGGAGCTGTTTTTT. The chain joins TRBV28 to TRBJ2-2; maybe TRBD2 (6 bases). The V and J ends lost 4 bases and 2 bases respectively, with 8 bases between them. The CDR3 consists of 14 residues. Germline lookup yields CDR1 MDHEN and CDR2 SYDVKM.

The chain joins TRBV27 to TRBJ1-2; tentatively, D is TRBD1 (5 bases). The CDR3 spans 14 residues. Germline CDR1 and CDR2: MNHEY and SMNVEV (reference sequence). The germline V and J ends were trimmed by 6 bases and 7 bases, with 18 bases remaining between them. The DNA of the CDR3 is TGTGCCAGCAGCTTTAGGGCAGCCGGGGGTGGCTACACCTTC. Residues: CASSFRAAGGGYTF.

This rearrangement joins TRBV5-1 to TRBJ1-2, with a weak D call TRBD1 (5 bases). The V end was cut by 4 bases, the J end by 5 bases, with 12 bases between. From germline, CDR1 is SGHRS and CDR2 YFSETQ. The CDR3 covers 13 residues. The CDR3 reads CASSLRGKYGYTF. DNA of the CDR3: TGCGCCAGCAGCCTAAGGGGTAAGTATGGCTACACCTTC.

CDR3 loop: CASSYSGLAGAYEQYF. As DNA, the CDR3 is TGTGCCAGCAGTTACTCGGGGCTAGCGGGGGCCTACGAGCAGTACTTC. The chain employs TRBV6-6 and TRBJ2-7; the match to TRBD2 covers 10 bases. J gave up 2 bases and V 0 bases, and 4 bases lay outside the gene matches. The CDR3 has 16 amino acids. Germline-derived CDR1 and CDR2 are MNHNY and SVGAGI (reference sequence).

V gene TRBV29-1 combines with J gene TRBJ1-1, with no clear D. V was clipped by 6 bases and J by 1 base, with 15 bases between them. The CDR3 length is 14 residues. CDR1 is SQVTM, CDR2 ANQGSEA, per germline. The CDR3 DNA reads as TGCAGCGTAGAACCAGCGCTAGAGAACACTGAAGCTTTCTTT. Translation: CSVEPALENTEAFF.